This T cell receptor (beta chain) stems from a study of blood T cell repertoires in COVID-19. Germline assignment: CDR1 MDHEN and CDR2 SYDVKM. The V and J ends lost 3 bases and 5 bases respectively, with 10 bases between them. CDR3 length: 13 amino acids. Participants were aged roughly 18 to 89 years, lived in roughly 25 US areas, and enrolled virtually. Using immunoSEQ multiplex PCR, the repertoire was profiled, and TCRdb retains in-frame clones only, with some absent. The data contain approximately 230,000 clones, approximately 90% of them singletons. The chain employs TRBV28 and TRBJ1-2; D call uncertain. The TCR was taken from a woman aged 30 to 39 who had recovered from COVID-19. The sample consisted of PBMCs or T cells enriched from blood (not recorded which). The CDR3 protein is CASSFQQFYGYTF. The CDR3 DNA follows: TGTGCCAGCAGTTTTCAACAGTTTTATGGCTACACCTTC.